This entry lists 30 T cell receptor beta chains sequenced from one sample in a study of OX40 agonist ivuxolimab in advanced cancers. Data came from immunoSEQ multiplex PCR; TCRdb stores just in-frame clones and leaves some out. Here the sample spans tens of thousands of clones, about nine tenths being singletons. Here the sequenced sample was CD4+ or CD8+ T cells sorted from blood, taken in a trial of the OX40 agonist ivuxolimab. The source of these receptors is an adult with an advanced solid tumor such as melanoma, head and neck, liver or kidney cancer.

The chain combines TRBV7-8 with TRBJ2-5, with 9 nucleotides matching TRBD2. CDR1 SGHVS and CDR2 FQNEAQ come from the germline V gene. With V trimmed by 5 bases and J by 5 bases, 18 bases remained unmatched. The CDR3 runs to 18 residues. The CDR3 DNA sequence: TGTGCCAGCAGCCCCAGGAATAGCGGGAGCCCGGGAGGGGAGACCCAGTACTTC. This encodes CASSPRNSGSPGGETQYF.

This chain connects TRBV4-1 to TRBJ1-2; D not certain. The CDR3 spans 14 residues. Germline V gene sequence: CDR1 MGHRA, CDR2 YSYEKL. Trimming removed 3 bases from V and 9 bases from J, with 17 bases in between. CDR3 DNA sequence: TGCGCCAGCAGCCAGGCGGGCAGGCGTATTCGCTACACCTTC. This sequence encodes CASSQAGRRIRYTF.

This chain's CDR3 is CASSGWTVSLFGNTEAFF. The CDR3 DNA is TGTGCCAGCAGTGGCTGGACGGTCTCCCTCTTTGGGAACACTGAAGCTTTCTTT. This chain joins TRBV16 and TRBJ1-1, with D hard to call. Germline assignment: CDR1 KGHSY and CDR2 FQNENV. V lost 6 bases, J lost 1 base, and 24 bases lay in between. There are 18 residues in the CDR3.

V is TRBV6-5 and J is TRBJ2-7; 7 bases align to TRBD1. Germline loops: CDR1 MNHEY, CDR2 SVGAGI. V dropped 4 bases and J dropped 0; count of bases not matched to a gene: 3. The CDR3 covers 14 residues. CDR3 nucleotides: TGTGCCAGCAGTTCGGCAGGGGGCTCCTACGAGCAGTACTTC. Protein sequence: CASSSAGGSYEQYF.

The chain carries TRBV6-6 and TRBJ2-3; unclear D gene. From germline, CDR1 is MNHNY and CDR2 SVGAGI (reference sequence). CDR3 size: 14 residues. Trimming left V 6 bases short and J 0 bases short, with 10 bases between. This chain's CDR3 is CASRLDKSTDTQYF. DNA for the CDR3: TGTGCCAGCAGACTTGACAAGAGCACAGATACGCAGTATTTT.

The genes are TRBV5-1 and TRBJ2-1; 8 nucleotides match TRBD2. The ends lost 3 bases at V and 0 bases at J; junction bases unmatched: 17. The germline gives CDR1 SGHRS, CDR2 YFSETQ. The CDR3 loop spans 20 amino acids. CDR3 DNA sequence: TGCGCCAGCAGCTCAAAGCAGCGGGAGCGAAAACCGAGCTCCTACAATGAGCAGTTCTTC. It codes for CASSSKQRERKPSSYNEQFF.

This clone has a single count. The genes are TRBV5-4 and TRBJ2-5; 7 bases are shared with TRBD2. This CDR3 region has 17 residues. The V gene end was trimmed by 4 bases and the J gene end by 1 base; junction bases not matched to a gene: 13. Germline CDR1 is SGHNT and CDR2 is YYREEE (reference sequence). The CDR3 region is CASSRTLSGAVQETQYF. In nucleotides, the CDR3 is TGTGCCAGCAGCCGCACACTCAGCGGGGCTGTCCAAGAGACCCAGTACTTC.

This rearrangement joins TRBV6-1 to TRBJ2-1; a possible D gene is TRBD1 (6 bases). Germline V gene sequence: CDR1 MNHNS, CDR2 SASEGT. CDR3 length: 13 amino acids. V dropped 11 bases and J dropped 5 bases, with 16 bases sitting between them. CDR3 sequence (DNA): TGTGCCTCAAACAGGGAAAGTGACAATGAGCAGTTCTTC. This sequence encodes CASNRESDNEQFF.

The chain recombines TRBV4-1 with TRBJ2-2; weak D call: TRBD2 (5 bases). Germline lookup yields CDR1 MGHRA and CDR2 YSYEKL. Trimming removed 0 bases from V and 3 bases from J, with 11 bases in between. The CDR3 is made up of 16 amino acids. The CDR3 region has the DNA TGCGCCAGCAGCCAAGAAGGTGCTAGCTACACCGGGGAGCTGTTTTTT. This encodes CASSQEGASYTGELFF.

The V call is TRBV14, the J call TRBJ2-7, with 9 bases that match TRBD1. Germline V gives CDR1 SGHDN, CDR2 FVKESK. CDR3 length equals 16 residues. V shed 4 bases, J shed 4 bases, and the junction held 11 bases outside the gene matches. CDR3 coding DNA: TGTGCCAGCAGCCTACGACCGGGACAGGGTGTATACGAGCAGTACTTC. Residues: CASSLRPGQGVYEQYF.

The chain has TRBV28 and TRBJ2-5; 7 nucleotides align to TRBD2. Germline V lookup: CDR1 MDHEN, CDR2 SYDVKM. CDR3 length: 15 residues. V shed 2 bases and J 1 base; nucleotides not matched to a gene: 4. Written as DNA, the CDR3 is TGTGCCAGCAGTTTAGCAGCGGGACCCCAAGAGACCCAGTACTTC. It encodes CASSLAAGPQETQYF.

The gene calls are TRBV18 and TRBJ2-1; 14 bases align to TRBD2. V shed 4 bases, J shed 7 bases, and the junction held 6 bases outside the gene matches. The CDR3 sequence is 16 residues long. From germline, CDR1 is KGHSH and CDR2 LQKENI. DNA of the CDR3: TGTGCCAGCTCACTCCGACTAGCGGGGGGGGAAAATGAGCAGTTCTTC. Protein: CASSLRLAGGENEQFF.

The V gene is TRBV5-5, the J gene TRBJ2-5, with TRBD1 matching 7 bases. Germline V gene data show CDR1 as SGHKS and CDR2 as YYEKEE (reference sequence). V lost 1 base and J lost 2; bases outside the gene matches: 8. This CDR3 is built from 16 residues. CDR3 sequence: CASSLLPGQSQETQYF. In nucleotides, the CDR3 is TGTGCCAGCAGCTTGTTGCCGGGACAGTCACAAGAGACCCAGTACTTC.

J is TRBJ2-7 and V is TRBV25-1; 10 bases are a match to TRBD2. Germline trimming cut 1 base from V and 4 bases from J; bases unmatched to any gene: 7. The CDR3 consists of 16 residues. Germline lookup yields CDR1 MGHDK and CDR2 SYGVNS. The CDR3 loop reads CASSESKLAGLYEQYF. CDR3 coding DNA: TGTGCCAGCAGTGAATCCAAACTAGCGGGACTGTACGAGCAGTACTTC.

The V call is TRBV5-6, the J call TRBJ1-2; D is undetermined. The V gene lost 2 bases and the J gene lost 8 bases, with 13 bases spanning the gap. The germline gives CDR1 SGHDT, CDR2 YYEEEE. This CDR3 is 13 amino acids long. The CDR3, as DNA: TGTGCCAGCAGCTTTAGGCAATCCTCAGGCTACACCTTC. Translation: CASSFRQSSGYTF.

The V and J genes are TRBV29-1 and TRBJ2-1; 13 nucleotides line up with TRBD2. J lost 7 bases, V lost 7 bases, and 7 bases had no gene match. The CDR3 spans 14 residues. Germline values: CDR1 SQVTM, CDR2 ANQGSEA. The CDR3 DNA reads as TGCAGCGCACTAGCGGGAGGGCCTTGGAATGAGCAGTTCTTC. This translates into CSALAGGPWNEQFF.

The rearrangement uses TRBV4-3 and TRBJ1-2, with 7 bases that match TRBD1. The J segment lost 1 base and the V segment lost 1 base, leaving 3 bases of the junction unmatched. The germline V gene has CDR1 LGHNA and CDR2 YSLEER. This CDR3 has 15 amino acids. CDR3 DNA: TGCGCCAGCAGCCAAGGGGGACAGCTTAACTATGGCTACACCTTC. Protein: CASSQGGQLNYGYTF.

The chain employs TRBV7-9 and TRBJ1-1; 10 bases align to TRBD1. Germline CDR1 SEHNR, CDR2 FQNEAQ (reference sequence). After removal of 5 bases from V and 1 base from J, the junction contained 7 bases not matched to a gene. CDR3 length equals 16 residues. The CDR3: CASSETGGLKNTEAFF. Here the CDR3 DNA reads TGTGCCAGCAGCGAGACAGGGGGCCTGAAGAACACTGAAGCTTTCTTT.

This clone showed up just once. The chain links TRBV5-5 to TRBJ1-3, with no clear D. The V gene lost 3 bases and the J gene lost 4 bases, with 8 bases spanning the gap. The CDR3 is 13 residues long. Per germline, CDR1 SGHKS and CDR2 YYEKEE (reference sequence). CDR3 bases: TGTGCCAGCAGCTCGGGAGGAGGAAACACCATATATTTT. Residues: CASSSGGGNTIYF.

There are a few counts of this clone. The V call is TRBV7-2, the J call TRBJ2-2; 9 bases fit TRBD2. V shed 5 bases, J shed 6 bases, and the junction held 7 bases outside the gene matches. Germline CDR1 reads SGHTA; CDR2 reads FQGNSA. This CDR3 has 15 residues. This chain's CDR3 is CASSPYSGSAGELFF. Written as DNA, the CDR3 is TGTGCCAGCAGCCCATATAGCGGGAGCGCCGGGGAGCTGTTTTTT.

The rearrangement links TRBV18 to TRBJ2-7; D unclear. Germline V lookup: CDR1 KGHSH, CDR2 LQKENI. This CDR3 contains 15 residues. V was clipped by 1 base and J by 2 bases, with 12 bases between them. CDR3 in amino acids: CASSPRVETAYEQYF. CDR3 DNA: TGTGCCAGCTCACCACGAGTTGAAACAGCCTACGAGCAGTACTTC. Full variable domain (missing parts from reference TRBV18 and TRBJ2-7): NAGVMQNPRHLVRRRGQEARLRCSPMKGHSHVYWYRQLPEEGLKFMVYLQKENIIDESGMPKERFSAEFPKEGPSILRIQQVVRGDSAAYFCASSPRVETAYEQYFGPGTRLTVT.

V is TRBV28 and J is TRBJ2-1, with 7 bases fitting TRBD2. After removal of 7 bases from V and 4 bases from J, the junction contained 7 bases not matched to a gene. This CDR3 region has 14 residues. Germline CDR1 and CDR2: MDHEN and SYDVKM. The CDR3 loop is CASTGGGTYNEQFF. The CDR3 nucleotides are TGTGCCAGCACGGGGGGTGGGACGTACAATGAGCAGTTCTTC.

The chain combines TRBV5-8 with TRBJ2-5; 7 bases line up with TRBD1. The CDR3 extends over 16 amino acids. Germline V gives CDR1 SGHTS, CDR2 YDEGEE. V lost 3 bases, J lost 5 bases, and 13 bases stayed unmatched. CDR3 region: CASSSKGDRAGETQYF. DNA of the CDR3: TGTGCCAGCAGCTCTAAAGGCGACAGGGCCGGGGAGACCCAGTACTTC.

V is TRBV10-2 and J is TRBJ2-7; 8 bases are shared with TRBD2. Unmatched junction bases numbered 14, after V lost 7 bases and J lost 3 bases. CDR1 and CDR2 (germline): WSHSY, SAAADI. The length of the CDR3 is 16 residues. The CDR3 protein is CASIPVPSGHFYEQYF. CDR3 sequence (DNA): TGCGCCAGCATACCCGTACCTAGCGGGCACTTCTACGAGCAGTACTTC.

This chain uses TRBV19 with TRBJ2-7, with D perhaps matching TRBD1 (5 bases). Trimming shortened V by 3 bases and J by 5 bases, and 17 bases separated the two germline ends. This CDR3 contains 15 residues. Germline CDR1 LNHDA, CDR2 SQIVND (reference sequence). This chain's CDR3 is CASSMDQGRVDEQYF. The CDR3 nucleotides read TGTGCCAGTAGTATGGATCAGGGAAGGGTGGACGAGCAGTACTTC.

The chain employs TRBV28 and TRBJ1-2; 9 bases agree with TRBD1. With V trimmed by 6 bases and J by 7 bases, 12 bases remained unmatched. Germline V gene data show CDR1 as MDHEN and CDR2 as SYDVKM. The CDR3 length is 15 residues. CDR3 region: CASRTPRDRARGYTF. The DNA for the CDR3 is TGTGCCAGCAGAACACCTAGGGACAGGGCCCGTGGCTACACCTTC.

V gene TRBV5-5 combines with J gene TRBJ1-4; 8 nucleotides line up with TRBD1. The V and J ends lost 5 bases and 7 bases, in that order; junction bases with no gene match: 7. The CDR3 has 14 residues. CDR1 and CDR2 from the germline V gene are SGHKS and YYEKEE (reference sequence). CDR3 loop: CASRTDREGEKLFF. Here the CDR3 DNA reads TGTGCCAGCAGGACGGACAGGGAGGGTGAAAAACTGTTTTTT.

The chain employs TRBV4-3 and TRBJ1-1; D uncertain. CDR3 size: 13 residues. Trimming took 5 bases from V and 0 from J, leaving 7 bases between them. CDR1 and CDR2 from the germline V gene are LGHNA and YSLEER. Here the CDR3 DNA reads TGCGCCAGCAGCTTTGAGATGAACACTGAAGCTTTCTTT. Its protein is CASSFEMNTEAFF.

The chain couples TRBV19 to TRBJ2-1, with D tentatively TRBD1 (5 bases). This CDR3 is 13 amino acids long. Trimming cost V 7 bases and J 6 bases, with 13 bases left between them. The germline V gene encodes CDR1 LNHDA and CDR2 SQIVND (reference sequence). CDR3 in DNA: TGTGCCAGTACTGCCGACAGAGGCAATGAGCAGTTCTTC. Encoded protein: CASTADRGNEQFF.

The chain carries TRBV5-1 and TRBJ2-5; 9 bases align to TRBD2. J gave up 2 bases and V 4 bases, and 3 bases lay outside the gene matches. The CDR3 contains 14 residues. CDR1 and CDR2 from the germline V gene are SGHRS and YFSETQ. For the CDR3, the DNA is TGCGCCAGCAGCCGACTAGCGGATCAAGAGACCCAGTACTTC. Amino acids: CASSRLADQETQYF.